Given below is one T cell receptor beta chain in context. Many counts were recorded for this clonotype. Its antigen target is currently unknown. Per-nucleotide qualities are absent, and no much larger clonotype sits a single base away. CDR1 is given as SEHNR and CDR2 as FQNEAQ, both from the germline V gene (reference sequence). Trimming leaves V shorter by 5 bases and J shorter by 2 bases, with the junction holding 6 bases beyond the gene matches. The CDR3, from cysteine to phenylalanine, totals 14 residues. Solely the CDR3 DNA is kept, with 42 bases framed from the first base. Receptor libraries were prepared by PCR. The sample was run on an Illumina HiSeq 2500. TCR libraries were prepared with molecular barcoding, using unique molecular identifiers to normalize TCRbeta repertoire quantification. In-frame beta chains were kept once TCRdb had trimmed the public reads at Q25 with fastp and called clones with MiXCR. When rows share a CDR3 protein, they turn into one entry using the most common DNA and genes. Recorded for this sample are over 15,000 distinct CDR3 sequences; under 15% of them occurred a single time. Approximately 40% of the sample belongs to the ten largest clones.

The data were obtained in a study of T-cell reconstitution after alpha-beta-depleted transplantation in children (dated by TCRdb to the mid-2010s). For the wider study: Using TCR repertoire profiling, the study quantitatively followed how T-cell immune reconstitution unfolded in children after TCRalphabeta/CD19-depleted allogeneic hematopoietic cell transplantation. Findings and caveats that apply to the study as a whole: Apparently early alphabetaT-cell count recovery about two months after transplant reportedly relied on only several hundred rapidly expanded clones derived from non-depleted graft cells. The high TCRbeta diversity at day 60 in some patients was ascribed to recipient T cells and intrathymic progenitors that had survived conditioning. Hyperexpanded clone frequencies declined over subsequent months; after one year, T-cell counts and TCRbeta diversity were mostly attributed to newly produced T cells.

The meaning of the sample's time point label: day 60 (about 2 months) after transplantation. The treatment or condition tag for this specimen amounts to: allogeneic hematopoietic cell transplantation with graft depleted of TCRalphabeta T cells and CD19 B cells. TCRalphabeta/CD19-depleted allogeneic hematopoietic cell grafts were given to the transplant recipients, all of whom were children. The chain couples TRBV7-9 to TRBJ2-7, with 7 junctional bases fitting TRBD1. The source of this sequence is a female patient aged 2 to 10 who had a stem cell transplant for congenital amegakaryocytic thrombocytopenia, so the T cells may come from the graft donor. Sequencing used PBMCs, mostly from graft donor cells, obtained 60 days after TCRalphabeta/CD19-depleted stem cell transplant. The CDR3 corresponds to CASSPGQITYEQYF. The nucleotide sequence reads as follows: TGTGCCAGCAGCCCGGGACAGATTACCTACGAGCAGTACTTC.